This T cell receptor (beta chain) comes out of a study of shared clonotypes between healthy human individuals (dated by TCRdb to the early 2020s). The study in broad terms: A few men and two women, aged 18 to 49 years, made up the cohort. Libraries were prepared and TCR repertoires were sequenced by different laboratories using diverse techniques, in order to increase sequencing depth and limit assay-specific biases. Per donor, three plates each were used for CD4 naive and CD4 memory, two for CD8 naive, and one for CD8 memory. The study deeply sequenced blood TCR repertoires of several healthy adults to estimate repertoire size and the extent of clonotype sharing between individuals. Between about 0.85 and 10 billion PBMCs per donor were obtained by leukapheresis. Overall results and qualifications from the work: Sampling was restricted to blood, and TCR repertoires in tissues likely differ from the TCR repertoires found in blood. Larger estimated clonotype richness was generally found for naive subsets than for memory subsets. Rarefaction of sorted-subset datasets indicated incomplete sequencing despite the large sequencing depth. Pairwise subsampling indicated that sequencing depth was expected to affect the degree of clonotype sharing among donors. When a few donors were compared, the shared fraction of clonotypes was around 4.6% for naive CD4, 3.5% for naive CD8, about 2.4% for memory CD4, and roughly 0.4% for memory CD8. Compared with non-shared clonotypes, clonotypes shared by all four sorted-subset donors had higher generation probabilities. The genetic and exposure-history diversity represented was limited by the small number of donors.

Germline trimming amounts to 4 bases on V and 13 bases on J, with 10 as the count of junction bases outside the gene matches. Sequences PRHDT (CDR1) and FYEKMQ (CDR2) are obtained from the germline V gene (reference sequence). The CDR3 runs 12 amino acids, cysteine and phenylalanine included. Only CDR3 DNA is held: 36 bases, read in frame from base 1. TCR CDR3 regions were amplified from genomic DNA by multiplex PCR using the deep immunoSEQ assay. Extracted genomic DNA from each cell subset was distributed evenly across all wells of several immunoSEQ 96-well plates, and each plate was treated as a replicate. For sorted subsets, roughly 200 ng genomic DNA, equal to some 30,000 T cell genomes, was loaded into each replicate PCR. The purified libraries were quantified using a Qubit 3.0 fluorometer, sized with a Bioanalyzer 2100, and then quantified again using the KAPA Library Quantification kit. Each immunoSEQ 96-well plate was sequenced on its own single-read 150-cycle Illumina NextSeq 550 flow cell. For the original study's pipeline: Because the immunoSEQ output held only junctional sequences and lacked quality scores, the filtering could not match the filtering applied to full-length reads. To assign V/J genes and CDR3, sequences were annotated using PyIR, a Python wrapper for IgBLAST v1.9, with IMGT germline references. Reads with weak V/J assignments (E-value above 1e-6), missing CDR3, stop codons, out-of-frame junctions, or ambiguous translated residues were removed. V3J clonotypes were defined by identical inferred V gene, J gene, and CDR3 amino acid sequence. Percentage overlap between repertoires was computed as shared unique clonotypes divided by the size of the smaller repertoire. RTK rarefaction, the Chao1 estimator, and Recon v2.1 estimates of unobserved clonotypes were used to assess repertoire richness. Generation probabilities for all TCRbeta clonotypes obtained by the gDNA method from several donors were computed using OLGA. Here the immuneACCESS table is served through TCRdb, limited to in-frame sequences with V and J called. Missing clones are a known gap in these copies; in checked studies unresolved V genes cover under half, and the rest lacks a known reason. V and J calls and clone size come straight from that table; D and trimming were deduced from the DNA. A total of some 790,000 clones appear in this sample, about two thirds of them only once. Approximately 1.7% of the sample lies in the top ten.

With regard to this clone: No antigen is known for it. No quality values exist for individual bases; no much larger clone is one base distant.

The donors were healthy, HIV-negative adults with no recently reported acute infections or vaccinations. Only Caucasian adults living in Nashville, Tennessee, USA were represented among the donors. CD4+ T cells were enriched by magnetic negative selection, after which naive cells were positively selected on CD45RA and the negative fraction was taken as the memory subset. Blood was collected by leukapheresis, and PBMCs were isolated by Ficoll-Histopaque density gradient centrifugation and then cryopreserved in liquid nitrogen vapor phase. Analytical flow cytometry was used to check the purity and quantity of each magnetically sorted T cell population. Genomic DNA was isolated from every sorted fraction and measured by UV absorbance on a Nanodrop 2000c.

This clonotype was sampled from a young woman in good health. The chain couples TRBV13 to TRBJ2-7; 7 central nucleotides agree with TRBD2. The sample consisted of memory CD4+ T cells sorted from blood. In the paper's terms, the cell subset or site label means: CD45RA-negative fraction. The nucleotide sequence reads TGTGCCAGCAGCTCGTCCCGGCGGGAGAGATACTTC. Its amino acids are CASSSSRRERYF.